This record covers a single T cell receptor (beta chain). Its antigen is not identified. Trimming cost V 5 bases and J 6 bases; bases outside gene matches: 3. The CDR3 is 12 residues long. Germline values: CDR1 SNHLY, CDR2 FYNNEI. The PCR contained 60 Vbeta and 13 Jbeta primers. TCRdb keeps only in-frame clones here, not all; method: immunoSEQ multiplex PCR. The data contain 95,000 to 150,000 clones, approximately 80% of them seen just once; the ten biggest clones take up about 0.25%. The data were taken from a study of cytomegalovirus exposure and HLA in healthy donors. Study-wide findings and caveats: Most TCR sequences were rare, but some public TCRs occurred in many donors.

This TCR was recovered from a man aged 50 to 60 in good health and CMV-seronegative. The genes are TRBV2 and TRBJ1-1, with 7 bases identical to TRBD1. The specimen sequenced was PBMCs. This CDR3 is CASSIQGAEAFF. CDR3 bases: TGTGCCAGCAGTATTCAGGGGGCTGAAGCTTTCTTT.